This T cell receptor beta chain was identified in a study of human T cells and chemical hapten exposure. TCRdb reprocessed the RACE reads with MiXCR, giving one entry per CDR3 protein. The table has 120,000 to 150,000 distinct CDR3 sequences, about 10% seen once; the top ten hold roughly 1.4%. This clonotype has just a few counts. Sample time point: patch test 2, 6 weeks after DPC sensitization. The treatment denotes: therapeutic diphenylcyclopropenone sensitization with weekly scalp DPC. CDR1 LGHDT and CDR2 YNNKEL come from the germline V gene (reference sequence). This CDR3 has 15 amino acids. The ends were cut back, 1 base at V and 4 bases at J, with 13 bases in the middle.

This sequence joins TRBV3-1 and TRBJ1-1; D perhaps matches TRBD1 (6 bases). Sequences were derived from whole blood, sampled in connection with sensitization to the hapten diphenylcyclopropenone (DPC). This clonotype originated in a woman aged 45-65 years with alopecia areata. Some clones in this sample may be carry-over from other donors' samples. The CDR3 DNA sequence: TGTGCCAGCAGCCAAGTCGGCCGGGGGCTCACTGAAGCTTTCTTT. Residues: CASSQVGRGLTEAFF.